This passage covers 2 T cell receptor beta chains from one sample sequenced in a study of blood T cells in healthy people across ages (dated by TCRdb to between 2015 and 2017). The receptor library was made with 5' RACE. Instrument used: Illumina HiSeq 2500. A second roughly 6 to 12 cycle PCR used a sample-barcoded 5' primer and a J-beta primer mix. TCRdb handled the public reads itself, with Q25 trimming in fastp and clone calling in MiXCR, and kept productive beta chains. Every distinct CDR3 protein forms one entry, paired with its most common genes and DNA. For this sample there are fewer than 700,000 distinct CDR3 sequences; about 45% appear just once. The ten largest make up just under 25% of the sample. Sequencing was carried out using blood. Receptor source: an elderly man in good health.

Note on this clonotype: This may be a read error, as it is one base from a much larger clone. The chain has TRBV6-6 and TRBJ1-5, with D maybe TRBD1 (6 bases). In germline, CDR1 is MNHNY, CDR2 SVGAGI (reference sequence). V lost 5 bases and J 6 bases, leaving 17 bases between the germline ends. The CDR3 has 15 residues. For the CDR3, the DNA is TGTGCCAGCAGTCGAAGCTGTACAGGGAGTCAGCCCCAGCATTTT. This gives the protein CASSRSCTGSQPQHF.

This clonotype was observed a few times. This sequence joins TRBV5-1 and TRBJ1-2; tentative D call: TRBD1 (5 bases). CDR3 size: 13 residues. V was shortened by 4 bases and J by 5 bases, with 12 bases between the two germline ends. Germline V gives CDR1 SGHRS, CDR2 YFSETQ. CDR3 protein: CASSPGTEYGYTF. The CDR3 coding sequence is TGCGCCAGCAGCCCCGGGACGGAGTATGGCTACACCTTC.